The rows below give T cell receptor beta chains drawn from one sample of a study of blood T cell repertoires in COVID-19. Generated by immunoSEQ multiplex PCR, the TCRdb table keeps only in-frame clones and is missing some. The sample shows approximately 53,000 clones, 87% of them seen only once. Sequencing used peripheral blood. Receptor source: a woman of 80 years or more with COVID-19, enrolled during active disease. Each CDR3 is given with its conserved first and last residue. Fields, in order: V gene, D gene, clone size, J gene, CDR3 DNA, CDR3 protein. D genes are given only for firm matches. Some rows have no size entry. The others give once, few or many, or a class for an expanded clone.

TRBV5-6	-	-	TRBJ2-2	TGTGCCAGCAGCGCCCAGCACAACAGAAACACCGGGGAGCTGTTTTTT	CASSAQHNRNTGELFF
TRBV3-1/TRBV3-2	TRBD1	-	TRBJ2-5	TGTGCCAGCAGCCAAAGGAGAGCGGGACAGGGGGCGGAGACCCAGTACTTC	CASSQRRAGQGAETQYF
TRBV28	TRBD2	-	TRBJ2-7	TGTGCCAGCAGTTTAGCGGGGGGCTACGAGCAGTACTTC	CASSLAGGYEQYF
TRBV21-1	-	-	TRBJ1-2	TGTGCCAGCAACGGAGAGCCCTATGGCTACACCTTC	CASNGEPYGYTF
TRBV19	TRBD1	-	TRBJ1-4	TGTGCCAGTAGTATAGGACAGGGGGCCAATGAAAAACTGTTTTTT	CASSIGQGANEKLFF
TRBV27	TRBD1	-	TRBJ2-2	TGTGCCAGCAGACCCGACAGGGAGAACACCGGGGAGCTGTTTTTT	CASRPDRENTGELFF
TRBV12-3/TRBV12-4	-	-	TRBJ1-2	TGTGCCAGCAGTCTCCCGGGGGTGGGCTACACCTTC	CASSLPGVGYTF
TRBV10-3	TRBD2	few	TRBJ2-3	TGTGCCATCAGTCCCGGTAGGCGGGGGGCAGGCACAGATACGCAGTATTTT	CAISPGRRGAGTDTQYF
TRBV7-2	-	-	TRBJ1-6	TGTGCCAGCAGCTTACGGTCACCCCTCCACTTT	CASSLRSPLHF
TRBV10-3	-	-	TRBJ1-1	TGTGCCATCAGTGACGGGGGGCAAGCTTTCTTT	CAISDGGQAFF
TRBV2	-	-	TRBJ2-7	TGTGCCAGCAGTGAAGCAGGGGTCGGGCAGTACTTC	CASSEAGVGQYF
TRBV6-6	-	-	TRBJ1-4	TGTGCCAGCAGTTACTCGGAGGGGCGGGCTGAAAAACTGTTTTTT	CASSYSEGRAEKLFF
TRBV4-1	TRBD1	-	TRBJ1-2	TGCGCCAGCAGCCAAGGTGGGACAGGGAACTATGGCTACACCTTC	CASSQGGTGNYGYTF
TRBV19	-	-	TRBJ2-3	TGTGCCAGTAGTGTTCGGGGGACAGATACGCAGTATTTT	CASSVRGTDTQYF
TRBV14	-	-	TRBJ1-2	TGTGCCAGCAGCCAAAGTACGGGAATTGGTGGCTACACCTTC	CASSQSTGIGGYTF
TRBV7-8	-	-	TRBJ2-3	TGTGCCAGCAGCTTACCGGGACTGGAACACACAGATACGCAGTATTTT	CASSLPGLEHTDTQYF
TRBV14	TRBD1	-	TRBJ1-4	TGTGCCAGCAGCCGACAGGGGGGAAGGGAAAAACTGTTTTTT	CASSRQGGREKLFF
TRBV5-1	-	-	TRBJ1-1	TGCGCCAGCAGCACGGACAGCCTGAACACTGAAGCTTTCTTT	CASSTDSLNTEAFF
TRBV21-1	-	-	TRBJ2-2	TGTGCCAGCACCTACTACGGATTTATCACCGGGGAGCTGTTTTTT	CASTYYGFITGELFF
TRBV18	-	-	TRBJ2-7	TGTGCCAGCTCACCACGGGGAGACGAGCAGTACTTC	CASSPRGDEQYF
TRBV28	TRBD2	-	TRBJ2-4	TGTGCCAGCAGTTTATTCTTGGGTCGGGGGGGGCCCGACATTCAGTACTTC	CASSLFLGRGGPDIQYF
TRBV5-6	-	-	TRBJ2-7	TGTGCCAGCAGCTCCGCCTACGAGCAGTACTTC	CASSSAYEQYF
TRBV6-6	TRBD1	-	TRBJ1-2	TGTGCCAGCAGCTCGGACAGGGGAGTAAACTACACCTTC	CASSSDRGVNYTF
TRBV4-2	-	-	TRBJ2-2	TGTGCCAGCAGCCAAGATGGAGGGGGCAACACCGGGGAGCTGTTTTTT	CASSQDGGGNTGELFF
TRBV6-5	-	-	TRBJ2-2	TGTGCCAGCAGTTTGGCCAGGGGCAGCACCGGGGAGCTGTTTTTT	CASSLARGSTGELFF
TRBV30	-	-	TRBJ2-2	TGTGCCTGGAGTAGGCGGGGGCGGAACACCGGGGAGCTGTTTTTT	CAWSRRGRNTGELFF
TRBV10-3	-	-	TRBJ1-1	TGTGCCATCATGGGAGACTCGAACACTGAAGCTTTCTTT	CAIMGDSNTEAFF
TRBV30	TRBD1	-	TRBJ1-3	TGTGCCTGGAGTGTAGTCAGGGGGCCTGGAAACACCATATATTTT	CAWSVVRGPGNTIYF